This T cell receptor beta chain stems from a study of T cells after posttransplantation cyclophosphamide. The method was immunoSEQ multiplex PCR; TCRdb's version includes in-frame clones alone and lacks a portion of them. This table holds approximately 56,000 clones, 85% to 95% found once. The germline V gene encodes CDR1 SGHVT and CDR2 SQSDAQ. Trimming took 5 bases from V and 5 from J, leaving 21 bases between them. The CDR3 totals 16 residues. Peripheral blood was collected from the related graft donor on the marrow donation day. Study results and limitations: After PTCy, TRB diversity resembled that of CNI/methotrexate controls. Donor-recipient repertoire similarity was low at 1-2 months, rising over year one.

Points on this clone: Its cognate antigen is unknown.

Input material: PBMCs. The receptor was derived from a young woman in good health and a related stem cell transplant donor. The chain couples TRBV7-4 to TRBJ2-5, with D perhaps matching TRBD1 (6 bases). The CDR3 reads CASSVLYKQGGETQYF. The DNA for the CDR3 is TGTGCCAGCAGCGTTTTATACAAACAGGGCGGGGAGACCCAGTACTTC. The full variable domain, completed using reference TRBV7-4 and TRBJ2-5, is GAGVSQSPRYKVAKRGRDVALRCDSISGHVTLYWYRQTLGQGSEVLTYSQSDAQRDKSGRPSGRFSAERPERSVSTLKIQRTEQGDSAVYLCASSVLYKQGGETQYFGPGTRLLVL.